This T cell receptor beta chain was recorded in a study of T-cell memory formation after mild COVID-19. Findings and limits, study-wide: Most CD4+ clones that shrank were in CM and EM, while CD8+ ones turned up in EMRA. In pre-infection memory, a portion of responding clones appeared, which suggested that cross-reactive memory joined.

Per germline, CDR1 LNHDA and CDR2 SQIVND (reference sequence). Trimming shortened V by 6 bases and J by 5 bases, and 13 bases separated the two germline ends. The CDR3 runs to 14 residues. This clonotype was observed a handful of times. Its antigen is unidentified. A single record per CDR3 protein comes from TCRdb applying MiXCR to the 5' RACE reads. The table records 250,000 to 300,000 distinct CDR3 sequences, around 16% of them present only once. This TCR was recovered from a man younger than 35 who had mild COVID-19 (a few samples of this study predate the infection). Cell type and time point are not known. Sequences were obtained from PBMCs or a T cell subset sorted from them (not recorded which). This chain joins TRBV19 and TRBJ1-4, with a weak D call TRBD1 (6 bases). The CDR3 bases are TGTGCCAGTAGCGACAGGCTTTACAATGAAAAACTGTTTTTT. It codes for CASSDRLYNEKLFF. Full variable domain (outside the CDR3, taken from reference TRBV19 and TRBJ1-4): DGGITQSPKYLFRKEGQNVTLSCEQNLNHDAMYWYRQDPGQGLRLIYYSQIVNDFQKGDIAEGYSVSREKKESFPLTVTSAQKNPTAFYLCASSDRLYNEKLFFGSGTQLSVL.